One and the same sample provided the 8 T cell receptor beta chains below, sequenced in a study of shared clonotypes between healthy human individuals. Generated by immunoSEQ multiplex PCR, the TCRdb table keeps only in-frame clones and is missing some. The data show about 2.1 million clones, around 93% seen once. Terminally differentiated effector memory CD45RA+ cells were left out of the naive CD8 fraction, which was CD45RO-negative and positively selected for CCR7. Sequenced input: naive CD8+ T cells from PBMCs. The source of these receptors is a man younger than 30 in good health. Some clones in this sample may be carry-over from other donors' samples.

The chain recombines TRBV29-1 with TRBJ1-2; tentatively, D is TRBD1 (5 bases). Trimming stripped 5 bases from V and 4 bases from J, with 20 bases between. Germline V CDR1 and CDR2: SQVTM, ANQGSEA. The CDR3 runs to 15 residues. CDR3 amino acids: CSVHKGLGGGYGYTF. The CDR3 coding sequence is TGCAGCGTTCATAAGGGGCTCGGGGGAGGCTATGGCTACACCTTC.

This clone has more than one count but fewer than ten. This chain connects TRBV7-9 to TRBJ1-1; 7 bases map to TRBD1. CDR3 length: 14 residues. The V and J ends lost 4 bases and 5 bases, in that order; junction bases with no gene match: 7. Germline loops: CDR1 SEHNR, CDR2 FQNEAQ (reference sequence). CDR3 in DNA: TGTGCCAGCAGCTATTCGACAGGGACGACTGAAGCTTTCTTT. Encoded protein: CASSYSTGTTEAFF.

J is TRBJ2-5 and V is TRBV9; 8 positions match TRBD2. CDR1 SGDLS and CDR2 YYNGEE come from the germline V gene. The trim removed 6 bases at V and 5 bases at J, leaving 12 bases unmatched. The CDR3 is 15 residues long. This CDR3 is CASTTSGTRGETQYF. For the CDR3, the DNA is TGTGCCAGCACCACTTCTGGGACTAGAGGGGAGACCCAGTACTTC.

The chain links TRBV5-1 to TRBJ1-4, with D possibly being TRBD1 (5 bases). Germline V gene sequence: CDR1 SGHRS, CDR2 YFSETQ. The CDR3 has 13 residues. V lost 5 bases, J lost 5 bases, and 10 bases lay in between. CDR3 loop: CASRPGGNEKLFF. The CDR3 DNA reads as TGCGCCAGCAGGCCCGGGGGAAATGAAAAACTGTTTTTT.

The V call is TRBV27, the J call TRBJ2-7, with D perhaps being TRBD1 or TRBD2 (7 bases each). The V and J ends lost 2 bases and 3 bases respectively, with 14 bases between them. The CDR3 extends over 15 amino acids. Germline V gene lookup returns CDR1 MNHEY and CDR2 SMNVEV (reference sequence). CDR3 DNA sequence: TGTGCCAGCAGTTTACTAGACAGGGAGGGCTACGAGCAGTACTTC. Its protein is CASSLLDREGYEQYF.

The gene calls are TRBV4-3 and TRBJ2-7, with D perhaps given as TRBD1 or TRBD2 (5 bases each). Trimming pared 2 bases from V and 3 bases from J, leaving 14 bases between. The CDR3 sequence is 15 residues long. Germline loops: CDR1 LGHNA, CDR2 YSLEER. The CDR3 DNA reads as TGCGCCAGCAGCCAAAACCGGGACGGCTACTACGAGCAGTACTTC. This gives the protein CASSQNRDGYYEQYF.

This chain links TRBV27 with TRBJ2-7, with no clear D. CDR1 and CDR2 (germline): MNHEY, SMNVEV (reference sequence). This CDR3 has 15 amino acids. V was clipped by 4 bases and J by 3 bases, with 16 bases between them. The CDR3: CASSSVNGLYYEQYF. The DNA of the CDR3 is TGTGCCAGCAGTTCCGTCAACGGGCTTTACTACGAGCAGTACTTC.

This chain connects TRBV5-1 to TRBJ1-2; D remains unclear. Trimming took off 1 base at V and 0 bases at J, with 10 bases between the two ends. Germline assignment: CDR1 SGHRS and CDR2 YFSETQ. CDR3 length: 15 residues. The CDR3 reads CASSLSPLSNYGYTF. The CDR3 DNA is TGCGCCAGCAGCTTGTCTCCTCTCTCTAACTATGGCTACACCTTC.